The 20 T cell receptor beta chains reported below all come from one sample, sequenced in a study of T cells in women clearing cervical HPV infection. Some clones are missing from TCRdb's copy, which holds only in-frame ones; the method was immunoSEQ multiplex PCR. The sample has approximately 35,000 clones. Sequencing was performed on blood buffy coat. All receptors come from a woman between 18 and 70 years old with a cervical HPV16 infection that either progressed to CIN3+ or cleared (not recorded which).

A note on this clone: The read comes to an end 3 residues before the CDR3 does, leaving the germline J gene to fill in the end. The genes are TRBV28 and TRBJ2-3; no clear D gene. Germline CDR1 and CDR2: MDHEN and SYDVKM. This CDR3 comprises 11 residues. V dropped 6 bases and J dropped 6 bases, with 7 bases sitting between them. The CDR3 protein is CASSQGDTQYF. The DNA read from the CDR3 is TGTGCCAGCAGCCAAGGGGATACG.

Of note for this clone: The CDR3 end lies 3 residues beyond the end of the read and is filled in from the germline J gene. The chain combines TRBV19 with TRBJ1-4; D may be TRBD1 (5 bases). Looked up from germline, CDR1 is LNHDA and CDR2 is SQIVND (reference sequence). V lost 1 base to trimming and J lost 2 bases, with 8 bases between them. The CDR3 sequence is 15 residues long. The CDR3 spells CASSIGGATNEKLFF. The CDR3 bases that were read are TGTGCCAGTAGTATAGGCGGGGCTACTAATGAAAAA.

This chain's CDR3 is CASSMSTSGGPTKNIYTF. The covered CDR3 bases are TGTGCCAGTAGTATGTCGACATCGGGGGGGCCAACCAAAAACATC. This chain links TRBV19 with TRBJ1-2, with a tentative D call TRBD1 (6 bases). The missing CDR3 end, 3 residues past where the read stops, is filled in from the germline J gene. CDR3 length equals 18 residues. Germline CDR1 and CDR2: LNHDA and SQIVND (reference sequence).

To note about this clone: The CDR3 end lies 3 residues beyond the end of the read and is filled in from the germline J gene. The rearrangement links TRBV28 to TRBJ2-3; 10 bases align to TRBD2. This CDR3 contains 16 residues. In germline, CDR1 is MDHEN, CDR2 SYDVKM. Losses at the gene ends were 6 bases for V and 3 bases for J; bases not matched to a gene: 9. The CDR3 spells CASSPAGLAKTDTQYF. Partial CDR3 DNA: TGTGCCAGCAGCCCGGCGGGACTAGCGAAAACAGATACG. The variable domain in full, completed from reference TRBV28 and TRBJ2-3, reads DVKVTQSSRYLVKRTGEKVFLECVQDMDHENMFWYRQDPGLGLRLIYFSYDVKMKEKGDIPEGYSVSREKKERFSLILESASTNQTSMYLCASSPAGLAKTDTQYFGPGTRLTVL.

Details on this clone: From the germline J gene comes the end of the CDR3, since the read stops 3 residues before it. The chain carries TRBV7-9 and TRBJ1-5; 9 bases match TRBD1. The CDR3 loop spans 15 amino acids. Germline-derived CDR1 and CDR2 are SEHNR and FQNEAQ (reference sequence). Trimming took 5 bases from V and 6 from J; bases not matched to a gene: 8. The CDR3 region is CASSAGGTGFQPQHF. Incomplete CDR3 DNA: TGTGCCAGCAGCGCGGGTGGGACAGGGTTTCAGCCC.

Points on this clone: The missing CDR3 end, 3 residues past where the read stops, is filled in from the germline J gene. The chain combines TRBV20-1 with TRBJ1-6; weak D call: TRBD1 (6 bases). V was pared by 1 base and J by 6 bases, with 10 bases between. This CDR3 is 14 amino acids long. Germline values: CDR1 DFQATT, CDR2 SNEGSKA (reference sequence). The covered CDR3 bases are TGCAGTGCTAGAGGGACAGCAATTAATTCACCC. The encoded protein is CSARGTAINSP. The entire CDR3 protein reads CSARGTAINSPLHF.

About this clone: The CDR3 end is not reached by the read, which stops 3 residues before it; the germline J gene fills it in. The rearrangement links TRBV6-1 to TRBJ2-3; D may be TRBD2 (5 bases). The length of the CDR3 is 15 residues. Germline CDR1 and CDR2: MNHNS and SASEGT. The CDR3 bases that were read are TGTGCCAGCAGTGAAGGGCGGGTTAGCAATCAGCCG. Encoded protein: CASSEGRVSNQP. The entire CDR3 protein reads CASSEGRVSNQPQYF.

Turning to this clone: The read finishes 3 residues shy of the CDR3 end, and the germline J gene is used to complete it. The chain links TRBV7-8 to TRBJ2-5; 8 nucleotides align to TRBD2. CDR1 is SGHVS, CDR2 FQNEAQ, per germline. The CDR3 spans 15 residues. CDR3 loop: CASASGGASIGTQYF. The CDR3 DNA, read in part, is TGTGCCAGCGCATCCGGGGGGGCCTCAATCGGAACC.

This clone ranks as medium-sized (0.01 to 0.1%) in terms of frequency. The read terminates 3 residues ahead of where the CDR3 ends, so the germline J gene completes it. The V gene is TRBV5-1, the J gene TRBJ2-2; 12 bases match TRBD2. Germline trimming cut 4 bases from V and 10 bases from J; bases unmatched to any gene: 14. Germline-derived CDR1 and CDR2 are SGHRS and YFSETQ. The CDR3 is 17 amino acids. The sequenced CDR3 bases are TGCGCCAGCAGCAAACCGACTAGCGGGGGCCATGGTGTGGAG. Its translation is CASSKPTSGGHGVE. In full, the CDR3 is CASSKPTSGGHGVELFF. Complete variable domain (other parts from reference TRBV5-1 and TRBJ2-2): KAGVTQTPRYLIKTRGQQVTLSCSPISGHRSVSWYQQTPGQGLQFLFEYFSETQRNKGNFPGRFSGRQFSNSRSEMNVSTLELGDSALYLCASSKPTSGGHGVELFFGEGSRLTVL.

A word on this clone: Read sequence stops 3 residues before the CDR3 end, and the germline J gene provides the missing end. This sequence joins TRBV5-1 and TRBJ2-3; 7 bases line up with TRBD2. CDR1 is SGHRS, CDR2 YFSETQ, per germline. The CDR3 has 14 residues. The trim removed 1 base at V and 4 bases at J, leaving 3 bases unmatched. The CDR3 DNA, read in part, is TGCGCCAGCAGCTTGTCGGGGAGGGCAGATACG. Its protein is CASSLSGRADT. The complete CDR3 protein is CASSLSGRADTQYF. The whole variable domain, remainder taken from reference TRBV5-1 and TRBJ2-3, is KAGVTQTPRYLIKTRGQQVTLSCSPISGHRSVSWYQQTPGQGLQFLFEYFSETQRNKGNFPGRFSGRQFSNSRSEMNVSTLELGDSALYLCASSLSGRADTQYFGPGTRLTVL.

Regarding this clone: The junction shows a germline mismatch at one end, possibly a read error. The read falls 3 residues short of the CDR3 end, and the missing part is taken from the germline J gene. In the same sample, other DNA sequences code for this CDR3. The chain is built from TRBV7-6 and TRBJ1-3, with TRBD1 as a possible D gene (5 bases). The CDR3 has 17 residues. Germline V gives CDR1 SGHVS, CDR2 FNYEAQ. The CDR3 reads CASSLARGSRSGNTIYF. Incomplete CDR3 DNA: TGTGCCAGCAGCTTAGCGCGGGGCAGTAGATCTGGAAACACA.

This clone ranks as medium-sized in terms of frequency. This chain's CDR3 is CASSYSAGGGTDTQYF. The CDR3 DNA, read in part, is TGTGCCAGCAGTTACAGTGCGGGGGGCGGCACAGATACG. V and J are TRBV6-2 or TRBV6-3 and TRBJ2-3; 8 nucleotides align to TRBD2. Coverage ceases 3 residues before the CDR3 finishes, and the germline J gene fills in the end. The V segment lost 2 bases and the J segment 1 base; nucleotides outside the gene matches: 5. CDR3 size: 16 residues. Germline lookup yields CDR1 MNHEY and CDR2 SVGEGT.

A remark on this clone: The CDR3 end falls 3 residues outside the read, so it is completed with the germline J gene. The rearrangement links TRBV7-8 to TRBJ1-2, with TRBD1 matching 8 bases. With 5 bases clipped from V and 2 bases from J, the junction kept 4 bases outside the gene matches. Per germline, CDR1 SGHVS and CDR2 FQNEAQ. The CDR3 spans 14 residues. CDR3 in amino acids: CASSPRTGNYGYTF. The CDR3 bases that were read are TGTGCCAGCAGCCCGCGGACAGGGAACTATGGC.

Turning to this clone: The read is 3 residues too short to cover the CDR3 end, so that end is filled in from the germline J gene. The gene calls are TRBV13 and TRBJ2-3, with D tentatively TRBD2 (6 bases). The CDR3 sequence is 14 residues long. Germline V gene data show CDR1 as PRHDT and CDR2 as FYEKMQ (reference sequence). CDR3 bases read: TGTGCCAGCACCCTTGGGGGGACCCAAGAGACG. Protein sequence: CASTLGGTQET. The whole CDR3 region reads CASTLGGTQETQYF.

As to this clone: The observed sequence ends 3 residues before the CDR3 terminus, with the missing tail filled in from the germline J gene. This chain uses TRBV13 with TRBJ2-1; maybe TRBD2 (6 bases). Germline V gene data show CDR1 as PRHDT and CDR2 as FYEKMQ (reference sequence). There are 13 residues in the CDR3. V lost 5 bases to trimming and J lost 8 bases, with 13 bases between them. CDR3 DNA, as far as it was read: TGTGCCAGCAGCGCCCCAGGGAGGCATGAG. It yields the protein CASSAPGRHE. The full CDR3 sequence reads CASSAPGRHEQFF.

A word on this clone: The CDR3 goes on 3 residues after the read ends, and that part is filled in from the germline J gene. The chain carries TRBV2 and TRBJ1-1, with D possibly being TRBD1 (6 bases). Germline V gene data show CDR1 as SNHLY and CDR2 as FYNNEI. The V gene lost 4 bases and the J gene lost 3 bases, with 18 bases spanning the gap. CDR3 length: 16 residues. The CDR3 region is CASSGGTGGADTEAFF. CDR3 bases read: TGTGCCAGCAGTGGGGGGACGGGGGGCGCGGACACTGAA.

Partial CDR3 DNA: TGCGCCAGCAGCCAACAAGAGACGGGACAGGGAGCTAACTATGGC. As protein: CASSQQETGQGANYG. The entire CDR3 reads CASSQQETGQGANYGYTF. V usage is TRBV4-1 and J usage is TRBJ1-2, with 9 nucleotides matching TRBD1. Read sequence stops 3 residues before the CDR3 end, and the germline J gene provides the missing end. This CDR3 has 18 amino acids. The germline gives CDR1 MGHRA, CDR2 YSYEKL. J lost 0 bases, V lost 2 bases, and 10 bases had no gene match.

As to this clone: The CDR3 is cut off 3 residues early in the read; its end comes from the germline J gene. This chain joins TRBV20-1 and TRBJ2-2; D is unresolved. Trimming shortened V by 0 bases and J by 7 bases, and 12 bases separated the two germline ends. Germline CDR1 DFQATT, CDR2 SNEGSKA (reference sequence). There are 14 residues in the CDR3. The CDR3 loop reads CSARDHRVNGELFF. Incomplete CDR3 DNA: TGCAGTGCTAGAGATCATCGGGTGAACGGGGAG.

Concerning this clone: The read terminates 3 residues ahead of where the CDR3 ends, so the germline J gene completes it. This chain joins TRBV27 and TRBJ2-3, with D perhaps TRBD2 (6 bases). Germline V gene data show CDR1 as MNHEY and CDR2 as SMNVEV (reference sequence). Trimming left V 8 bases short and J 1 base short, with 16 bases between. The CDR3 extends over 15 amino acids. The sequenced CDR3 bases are TGTGCCAGCCGCCCGACTAGTCTAGGCACAGATACG. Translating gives CASRPTSLGTDT. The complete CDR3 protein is CASRPTSLGTDTQYF.

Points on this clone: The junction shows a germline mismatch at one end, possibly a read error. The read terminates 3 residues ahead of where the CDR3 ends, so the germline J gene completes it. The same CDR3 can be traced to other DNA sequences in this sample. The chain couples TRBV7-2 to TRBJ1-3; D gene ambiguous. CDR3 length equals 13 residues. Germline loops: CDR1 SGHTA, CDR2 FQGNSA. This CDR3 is CASSYSSGNTIYF. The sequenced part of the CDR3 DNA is TGTGCCAGCAGCTACAGTTCTGGAAACACA.